These 18 T cell receptor beta chains were sequenced from one sample in a study of patients and donors after allogeneic stem cell transplantation. TCRdb reprocessed the RT-PCR reads via MiXCR and lists one record per CDR3 protein. The sample carries 920,000 or so distinct CDR3 sequences, over 15% recorded once. Sequencing used blood, either unsorted or a sorted T cell fraction (not recorded which). Receptor source: a human donor who was either an allogeneic HSCT recipient or a stem cell or donor lymphocyte infusion donor (not recorded which). It is not recorded whose cells these are; they may come from a transplant donor.

The V call is TRBV20-1, the J call TRBJ1-6, with D possibly being TRBD1 (5 bases). CDR3 size: 14 residues. V was trimmed by 5 bases and J by 6 bases, leaving 14 bases between them. The germline V gene encodes CDR1 DFQATT and CDR2 SNEGSKA (reference sequence). CDR3 DNA: TGCAGTGCTCCCAACGGGGGATTTAATTCACCCCTCCACTTT. Amino acids: CSAPNGGFNSPLHF.

CDR3 loop: CAITSGGKNTGELFF. CDR3 sequence (DNA): TGTGCCATCACGAGCGGGGGAAAGAACACCGGGGAGCTGTTTTTT. This chain joins TRBV10-3 and TRBJ2-2, with 8 bases lining up with TRBD2. Germline CDR1 reads ENHRY; CDR2 reads SYGVKD. The CDR3 loop spans 15 amino acids. V gave up 7 bases and J gave up 1 base; unmatched junction bases: 5.

The rearrangement links TRBV12-3 or TRBV12-4 to TRBJ1-2, with 8 bases fitting TRBD1. This CDR3 spans 18 amino acids. V trimming: 4 bases; J trimming: 8 bases; junction bases outside the gene matches: 21. As DNA, the CDR3 is TGTGCCAGCAGTTCCCGCCCCTTCAGGGGGCTTCAGTCGGGAGGCTACACCTTC. Translation: CASSSRPFRGLQSGGYTF.

The chain is built from TRBV20-1 and TRBJ1-2, with D possibly being TRBD1 (5 bases). Germline CDR1 and CDR2: DFQATT and SNEGSKA (reference sequence). Trimming took 5 bases from V and 8 from J, leaving 18 bases between them. This CDR3 is 13 amino acids long. The CDR3 sequence is CSAGGRGALGYTF. The CDR3 coding sequence is TGCAGTGCTGGGGGACGGGGAGCTCTAGGCTACACCTTC.

The chain joins TRBV21-1 to TRBJ2-1; no DNA check was done on the table's D call, TRBD2. TRBV21-1 is described as a pseudogene. The length of the CDR3 is 16 residues. This CDR3 is CASNRSGGRSYNEQFF. The DNA for the CDR3 is TGTGCCAGCAACCGTAGCGGGGGACGCTCCTACAATGAGCAGTTCTTC.

The rearrangement uses TRBV7-2 and TRBJ1-1; 7 nucleotides match TRBD1. Looked up from germline, CDR1 is SGHTA and CDR2 is FQGNSA. V lost 0 bases to trimming and J lost 4 bases; unmatched junction nucleotides: 8. There are 16 residues in the CDR3. The CDR3 spells CASSLARQGLGTEAFF. The CDR3 bases are TGTGCCAGCAGCTTAGCGAGACAGGGCCTGGGCACTGAAGCTTTCTTT. Drawing the rest from reference TRBV7-2 and TRBJ1-1, the complete variable domain is GAGVSQSPSNKVTEKGKDVELRCDPISGHTALYWYRQSLGQGLEFLIYFQGNSAPDKSGLPSDRFSAERTGGSVSTLTIQRTQQEDSAVYLCASSLARQGLGTEAFFGQGTRLTVV.

This clonotype was observed at least ten times. The chain uses TRBV12-3 or TRBV12-4 and TRBJ1-2; D gene uncertain. The CDR3 is 13 residues long. Between the trimmed V and J ends, which lost 1 base and 3 bases, there was a span of 6 bases. The CDR3 DNA sequence: TGTGCCAGCAGTTTAGGTCGCGACTATGGCTACACCTTC. Its translation is CASSLGRDYGYTF.

The chain has TRBV7-9 and TRBJ2-5, with D perhaps TRBD1 (5 bases). Trimming shortened V by 2 bases and J by 6 bases, and 16 bases separated the two germline ends. There are 15 residues in the CDR3. Germline V gives CDR1 SEHNR, CDR2 FQNEAQ (reference sequence). CDR3 loop: CASSLLGREDKTQYF. In nucleotides, the CDR3 is TGTGCCAGCAGCTTATTGGGTAGAGAGGACAAGACCCAGTACTTC.

A few counts support this clonotype. The chain joins TRBV6-2 or TRBV6-3 to TRBJ2-7; D may be TRBD2 (6 bases). Germline loops: CDR1 MNHEY, CDR2 SVGEGT. The CDR3 length is 14 residues. V lost 11 bases and J 3 bases, leaving 20 bases between the germline ends. Here the CDR3 reads CAVRSGLSNYEQYF. The CDR3 region has the DNA TGTGCCGTCCGCTCGGGACTTTCTAACTACGAGCAGTACTTC.

This sequence joins TRBV2 and TRBJ1-2, with 8 bases aligning to TRBD1. Germline values: CDR1 SNHLY, CDR2 FYNNEI. The trim removed 4 bases at V and 1 base at J, leaving 2 bases unmatched. The CDR3 spans 14 residues. This chain's CDR3 is CASSGDRNNYGYTF. In nucleotides, the CDR3 is TGTGCCAGCAGTGGGGACAGGAATAACTATGGCTACACCTTC.

This clonotype was recorded a few times. The chain is built from TRBV6-1 and TRBJ1-1; the match to TRBD1 covers 7 bases. CDR3 length: 14 amino acids. CDR1 and CDR2 from the germline V gene are MNHNS and SASEGT. With V trimmed by 5 bases and J by 4 bases, 7 bases remained unmatched. The CDR3 sequence is CASSNQQGSTEAFF. The CDR3 DNA reads TGTGCCAGCAGTAACCAACAGGGGAGCACTGAAGCTTTCTTT.

There are a few counts of this clonotype. The chain links TRBV7-9 to TRBJ2-7; D possibly corresponds to TRBD2 (6 bases). Germline-derived CDR1 and CDR2 are SEHNR and FQNEAQ (reference sequence). The CDR3 contains 17 residues. The ends were cut back, 1 base at V and 3 bases at J, with 19 bases in the middle. CDR3 region: CASSLGDGRLDYYEQYF. The CDR3 DNA sequence: TGTGCCAGCAGCTTAGGAGATGGGAGACTAGACTACTACGAGCAGTACTTC.

Ten or more counts support this clonotype. The rearrangement uses TRBV5-1 and TRBJ2-2, with a weak D call TRBD1 (6 bases). Germline V gene sequence: CDR1 SGHRS, CDR2 YFSETQ. There are 13 residues in the CDR3. Trimming shortened V by 3 bases and J by 5 bases, and 8 bases separated the two germline ends. CDR3: CASSYRVTGELFF. DNA for the CDR3: TGCGCCAGCAGCTACAGGGTTACCGGGGAGCTGTTTTTT.

This chain uses TRBV10-3 with TRBJ2-5; D remains ambiguous. Trimming took 3 bases from V and 2 from J, leaving 7 bases between them. The CDR3 spans 13 residues. Per germline, CDR1 ENHRY and CDR2 SYGVKD. The CDR3 protein is CAISDGRQETQYF. Written as DNA, the CDR3 is TGTGCCATCAGTGATGGCAGACAAGAGACCCAGTACTTC.

This clonotype was observed a few times. The chain carries TRBV20-1 and TRBJ1-1; D call uncertain. The CDR3 is 11 amino acids. V was pared by 6 bases and J by 11 bases, with 16 bases between. Germline V gene data show CDR1 as DFQATT and CDR2 as SNEGSKA (reference sequence). The CDR3 here is CSAAPTGIAFF. CDR3 coding DNA: TGCAGTGCCGCGCCTACTGGTATCGCTTTCTTT.

This clonotype was recorded a few times. This rearrangement joins TRBV3-1 to TRBJ2-5, with unresolved D. Per germline, CDR1 LGHDT and CDR2 YNNKEL (reference sequence). The CDR3 totals 15 residues. V was cut by 5 bases and J by 2 bases, with 15 bases left in between. In nucleotides, the CDR3 is TGTGCCAGCAGCATCTTGGACGGACGTCAAGAGACCCAGTACTTC. Its translation is CASSILDGRQETQYF.

The V call is TRBV3-1, the J call TRBJ2-1, with D possibly matching TRBD2 (5 bases). Between the trimmed V and J ends, which lost 4 bases and 9 bases, there was a span of 13 bases. The CDR3 runs to 13 residues. CDR1 and CDR2 from the germline V gene are LGHDT and YNNKEL (reference sequence). The CDR3 reads CASSRPPGSEQFF. Written as DNA, the CDR3 is TGTGCCAGCAGCCGCCCGCCGGGATCTGAGCAGTTCTTC.

V and J are TRBV5-1 and TRBJ2-3; no reliable D call. V shed 4 bases and J shed 4 bases, with 13 bases lying between them. CDR1 and CDR2 from the germline V gene are SGHRS and YFSETQ. The CDR3 sequence is 14 residues long. The DNA of the CDR3 is TGCGCCAGCAGCCCGGCGGCGAATGCAGATACGCAGTATTTT. As protein: CASSPAANADTQYF.